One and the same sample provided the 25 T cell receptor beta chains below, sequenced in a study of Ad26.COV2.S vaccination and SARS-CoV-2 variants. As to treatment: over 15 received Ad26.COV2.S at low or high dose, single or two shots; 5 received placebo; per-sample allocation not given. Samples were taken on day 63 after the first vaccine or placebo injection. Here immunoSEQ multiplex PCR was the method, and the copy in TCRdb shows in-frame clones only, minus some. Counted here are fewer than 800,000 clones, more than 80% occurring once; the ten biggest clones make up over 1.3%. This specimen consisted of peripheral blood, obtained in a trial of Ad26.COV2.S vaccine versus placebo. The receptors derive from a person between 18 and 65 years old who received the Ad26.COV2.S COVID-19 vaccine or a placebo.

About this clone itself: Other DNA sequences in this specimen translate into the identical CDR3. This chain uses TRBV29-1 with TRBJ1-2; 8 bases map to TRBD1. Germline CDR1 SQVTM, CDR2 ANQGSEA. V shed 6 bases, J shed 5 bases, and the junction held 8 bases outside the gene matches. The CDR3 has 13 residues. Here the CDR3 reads CSVAGGARYGYTF. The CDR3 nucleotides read TGCAGCGTGGCAGGGGGCGCGAGGTATGGCTACACCTTC.

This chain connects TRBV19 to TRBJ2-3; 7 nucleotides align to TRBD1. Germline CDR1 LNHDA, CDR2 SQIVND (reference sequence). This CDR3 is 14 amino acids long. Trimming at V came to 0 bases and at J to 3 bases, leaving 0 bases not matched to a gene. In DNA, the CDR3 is TGTGCCAGTAGTATAGAGGGACAGACAGATACGCAGTATTTT. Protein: CASSIEGQTDTQYF.

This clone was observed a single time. CDR3 bases: TGTGCCAGCAGCCAACAGGGTTACGGAAACACCATATATTTT. Translating gives CASSQQGYGNTIYF. This sequence joins TRBV9 and TRBJ1-3, with a possible D match to TRBD1 (6 bases). With 4 bases removed from V and 4 bases from J, the gap between germline ends came to 12 bases. This CDR3 comprises 14 residues. Germline-derived CDR1 and CDR2 are SGDLS and YYNGEE.

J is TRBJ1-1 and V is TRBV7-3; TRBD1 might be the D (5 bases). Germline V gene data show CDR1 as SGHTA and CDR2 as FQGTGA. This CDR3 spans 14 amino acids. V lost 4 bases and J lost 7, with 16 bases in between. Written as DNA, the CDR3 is TGTGCCAGCAGCTCCGGGGGTCTTGGGGGTGAAGCTTTCTTT. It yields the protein CASSSGGLGGEAFF.

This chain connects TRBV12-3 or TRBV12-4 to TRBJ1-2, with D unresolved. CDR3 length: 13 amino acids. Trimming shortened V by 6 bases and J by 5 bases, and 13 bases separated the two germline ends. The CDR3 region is CASSVSPHYGYTF. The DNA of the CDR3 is TGTGCCAGCAGCGTTTCCCCCCATTATGGCTACACCTTC.

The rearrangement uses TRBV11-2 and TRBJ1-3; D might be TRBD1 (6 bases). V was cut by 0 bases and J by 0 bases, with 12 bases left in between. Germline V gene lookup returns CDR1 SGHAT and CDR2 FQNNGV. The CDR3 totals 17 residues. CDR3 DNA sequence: TGTGCCAGCAGCTTAGAGTTCACAGGGAGCTCTGGAAACACCATATATTTT. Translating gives CASSLEFTGSSGNTIYF.

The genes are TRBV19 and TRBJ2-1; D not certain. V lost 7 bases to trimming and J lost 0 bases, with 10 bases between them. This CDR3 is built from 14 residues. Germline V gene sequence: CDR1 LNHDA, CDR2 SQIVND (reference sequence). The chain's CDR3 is CASKPGHSYNEQFF. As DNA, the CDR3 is TGTGCCAGTAAGCCGGGTCACTCCTACAATGAGCAGTTCTTC. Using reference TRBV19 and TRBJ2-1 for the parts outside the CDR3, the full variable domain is DGGITQSPKYLFRKEGQNVTLSCEQNLNHDAMYWYRQDPGQGLRLIYYSQIVNDFQKGDIAEGYSVSREKKESFPLTVTSAQKNPTAFYLCASKPGHSYNEQFFGPGTRLTVL.

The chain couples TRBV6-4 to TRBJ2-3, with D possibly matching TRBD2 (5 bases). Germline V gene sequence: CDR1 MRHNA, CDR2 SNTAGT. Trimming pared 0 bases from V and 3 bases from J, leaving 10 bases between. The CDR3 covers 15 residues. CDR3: CASSDSAGPTDTQYF. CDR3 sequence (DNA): TGTGCCAGCAGTGACTCTGCGGGTCCGACAGATACGCAGTATTTT.

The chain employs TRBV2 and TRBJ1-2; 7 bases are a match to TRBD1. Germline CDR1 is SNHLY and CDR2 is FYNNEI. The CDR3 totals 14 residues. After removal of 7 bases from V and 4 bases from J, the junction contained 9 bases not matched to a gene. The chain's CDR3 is CASTSTGQSYGYTF. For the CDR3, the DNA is TGTGCCAGCACCTCCACGGGACAGAGCTATGGCTACACCTTC.

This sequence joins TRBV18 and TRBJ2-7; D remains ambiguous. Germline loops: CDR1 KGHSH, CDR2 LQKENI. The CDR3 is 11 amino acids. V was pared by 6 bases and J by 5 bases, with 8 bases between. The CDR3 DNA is TGTGCCAGCTCCTCCCAGCACGAGCAGTACTTC. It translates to CASSSQHEQYF.

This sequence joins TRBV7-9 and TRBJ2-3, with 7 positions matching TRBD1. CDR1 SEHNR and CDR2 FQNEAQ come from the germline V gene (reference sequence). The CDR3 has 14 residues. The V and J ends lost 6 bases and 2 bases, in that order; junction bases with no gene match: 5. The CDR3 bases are TGTGCCAGCAGTTATACAGGGGACACAGATACGCAGTATTTT. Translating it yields CASSYTGDTDTQYF.

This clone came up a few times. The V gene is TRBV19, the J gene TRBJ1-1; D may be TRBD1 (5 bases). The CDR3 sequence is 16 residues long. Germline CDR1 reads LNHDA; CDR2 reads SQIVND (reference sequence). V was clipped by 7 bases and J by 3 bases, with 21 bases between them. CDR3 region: CASTLYAGTEYTEAFF. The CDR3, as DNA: TGTGCCAGTACTTTATATGCCGGGACGGAATACACTGAAGCTTTCTTT.

CDR3: CASSIEWVGRETQYF. In DNA, the CDR3 is TGTGCCAGCAGCATCGAATGGGTGGGGCGAGAGACCCAGTACTTC. V gene TRBV7-8 combines with J gene TRBJ2-5, with TRBD1 as a possible D gene (5 bases). From germline, CDR1 is SGHVS and CDR2 FQNEAQ. The CDR3 loop spans 15 amino acids. V was trimmed by 5 bases and J by 4 bases, leaving 17 bases between them.

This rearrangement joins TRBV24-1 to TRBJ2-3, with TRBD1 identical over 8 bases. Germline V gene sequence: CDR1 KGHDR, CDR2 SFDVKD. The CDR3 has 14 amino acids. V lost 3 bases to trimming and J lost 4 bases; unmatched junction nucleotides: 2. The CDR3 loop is CATSDLTGADTQYF. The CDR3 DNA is TGTGCCACCAGTGATCTGACAGGGGCAGATACGCAGTATTTT.

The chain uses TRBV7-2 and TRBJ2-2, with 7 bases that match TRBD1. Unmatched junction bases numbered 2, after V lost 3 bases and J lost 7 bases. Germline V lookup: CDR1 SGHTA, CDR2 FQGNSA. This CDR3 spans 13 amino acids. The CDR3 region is CASSFTGVGELFF. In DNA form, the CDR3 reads TGTGCCAGCAGCTTTACAGGGGTCGGGGAGCTGTTTTTT.

Here the CDR3 DNA reads TGTGCCAGCAGTCCATGGGAGGGAATGAGCATTCAGTACTTC. Its translation is CASSPWEGMSIQYF. This chain joins TRBV2 and TRBJ2-4; 7 bases line up with TRBD2. After removal of 5 bases from V and 9 bases from J, the junction contained 10 bases not matched to a gene. The CDR3 has 14 amino acids. CDR1 SNHLY and CDR2 FYNNEI come from the germline V gene.

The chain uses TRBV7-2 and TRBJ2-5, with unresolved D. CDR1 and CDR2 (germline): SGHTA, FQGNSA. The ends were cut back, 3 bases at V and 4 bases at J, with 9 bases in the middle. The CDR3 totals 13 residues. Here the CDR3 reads CASSFGVLETQYF. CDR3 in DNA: TGTGCCAGCAGCTTTGGCGTACTAGAGACCCAGTACTTC.

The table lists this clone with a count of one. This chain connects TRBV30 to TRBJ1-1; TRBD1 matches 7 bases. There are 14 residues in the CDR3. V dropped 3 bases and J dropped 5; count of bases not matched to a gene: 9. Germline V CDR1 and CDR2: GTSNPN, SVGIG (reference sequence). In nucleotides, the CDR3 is TGTGCCTGGAGAAGGGAGGGGGCGCGAACTGAAGCTTTCTTT. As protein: CAWRREGARTEAFF.

CDR3 loop: CASSSGRVRGYTF. DNA for the CDR3: TGTGCCAGCAGCTCAGGGAGGGTGAGGGGCTACACCTTC. The chain carries TRBV7-2 and TRBJ1-2, with D perhaps matching TRBD1 (5 bases). Germline V CDR1 and CDR2: SGHTA, FQGNSA. This CDR3 spans 13 amino acids. V lost 4 bases and J lost 8, with 14 bases in between.

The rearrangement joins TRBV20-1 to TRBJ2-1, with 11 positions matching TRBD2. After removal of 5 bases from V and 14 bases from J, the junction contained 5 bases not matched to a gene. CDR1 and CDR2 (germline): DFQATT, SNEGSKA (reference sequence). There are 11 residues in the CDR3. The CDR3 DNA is TGCAGTGCTGCGACTAGCGGGATGAAGTTCTTC. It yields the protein CSAATSGMKFF.

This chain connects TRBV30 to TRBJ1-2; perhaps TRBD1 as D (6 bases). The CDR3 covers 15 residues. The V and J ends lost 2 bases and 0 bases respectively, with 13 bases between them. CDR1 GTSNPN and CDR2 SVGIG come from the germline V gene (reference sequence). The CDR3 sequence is CAWSKIRGPNYGYTF. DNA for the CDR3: TGTGCCTGGAGTAAGATCAGGGGCCCTAACTATGGCTACACCTTC. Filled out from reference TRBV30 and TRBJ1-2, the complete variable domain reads SQTIHQWPATLVQPVGSPLSLECTVEGTSNPNLYWYRQAAGRGLQLLFYSVGIGQISSEVPQNLSASRPQDRQFILSSKKLLLSDSGFYLCAWSKIRGPNYGYTFGSGTRLTVV.

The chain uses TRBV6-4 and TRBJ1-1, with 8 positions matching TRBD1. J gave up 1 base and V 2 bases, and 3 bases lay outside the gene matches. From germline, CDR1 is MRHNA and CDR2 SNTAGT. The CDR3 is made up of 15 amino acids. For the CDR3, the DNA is TGTGCCAGCAGTGACCACACAGGGGGGAACACTGAAGCTTTCTTT. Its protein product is CASSDHTGGNTEAFF.

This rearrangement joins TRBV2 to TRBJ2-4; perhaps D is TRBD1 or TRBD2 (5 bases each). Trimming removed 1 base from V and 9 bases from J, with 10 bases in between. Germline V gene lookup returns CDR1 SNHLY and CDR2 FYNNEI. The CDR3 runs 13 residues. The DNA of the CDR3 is TGTGCCAGCAGTGAAGGCAGGGAGAGCATTCAGTACTTC. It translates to CASSEGRESIQYF. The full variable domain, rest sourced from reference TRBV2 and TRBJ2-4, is EPEVTQTPSHQVTQMGQEVILRCVPISNHLYFYWYRQILGQKVEFLVSFYNNEISEKSEIFDDQFSVERPDGSNFTLKIRSTKLEDSAMYFCASSEGRESIQYFGAGTRLSVL.

CDR3 in amino acids: CASSVRAGGPSSPDTQYF. Here the CDR3 DNA reads TGTGCCAGCAGCGTTAGAGCGGGGGGGCCCTCGTCCCCAGATACGCAGTATTTT. This chain joins TRBV7-2 and TRBJ2-3; 10 positions agree with TRBD2. Trimming removed 5 bases from V and 4 bases from J; junction bases left unmatched: 15. CDR1 and CDR2 (germline): SGHTA, FQGNSA. CDR3 length equals 18 residues.

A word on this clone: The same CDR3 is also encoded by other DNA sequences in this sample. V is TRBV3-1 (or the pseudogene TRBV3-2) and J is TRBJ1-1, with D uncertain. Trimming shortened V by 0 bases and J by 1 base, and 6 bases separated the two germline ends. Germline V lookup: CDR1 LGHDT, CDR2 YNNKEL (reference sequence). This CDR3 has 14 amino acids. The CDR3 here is CASSQDWRNTEAFF. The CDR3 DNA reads TGTGCCAGCAGCCAAGATTGGAGGAACACTGAAGCTTTCTTT.